This is a list of T cell receptor beta chains from one sample in a study of sequential checkpoint blockade in melanoma. Repertoires were generated with immunoSEQ multiplex PCR, while TCRdb's copy carries only in-frame clones and drops some. Among tens of thousands of clones listed, around 80% were seen once. The input for sequencing was CD8+ T cells sorted from blood (inferred from file names), taken from a patient given nivolumab and ipilimumab in sequence. Every receptor here comes from a human donor with melanoma. The CDR3 runs from the conserved cysteine through the conserved F or W. Fields, in order: CDR3 protein, CDR3 DNA, clone size, D gene, J gene, V gene. The D gene is left open where the match is weak. Only part of the rows carry a size: once, few, many, or a class if the clone is expanded.

CDR3: CASRPTGSTGYTF; DNA: TGTGCCAGCAGACCGACAGGGTCAACGGGCTACACCTTC; size: -; D: TRBD1; J: TRBJ1-2; V: TRBV6-5
CDR3: CASRRGQGGPDQPQHF; DNA: TGTGCCAGTCGTCGCGGACAGGGAGGCCCGGATCAGCCCCAGCATTTT; size: -; D: TRBD1; J: TRBJ1-5; V: TRBV19
CDR3: CASSLGTGGQEHQPQHF; DNA: TGTGCCAGCAGTTTAGGAACAGGGGGACAAGAACATCAGCCCCAGCATTTT; size: -; D: TRBD1; J: TRBJ1-5; V: TRBV28
CDR3: CAWSPRAGVTDTQYF; DNA: TGTGCCTGGAGTCCACGAGCAGGGGTCACAGATACGCAGTATTTT; size: -; D: -; J: TRBJ2-3; V: TRBV30
CDR3: CASSLTGNVQPQHF; DNA: TGTGCCAGCAGTTTGACAGGGAACGTCCAGCCCCAGCATTTT; size: -; D: TRBD1; J: TRBJ1-5; V: TRBV28
CDR3: CSVDVNYGYTF; DNA: TGCAGCGTTGACGTAAACTATGGCTACACCTTC; size: once; D: -; J: TRBJ1-2; V: TRBV29-1
CDR3: CASSNWDRGSETQYF; DNA: TGTGCCAGTAGTAATTGGGACAGGGGATCGGAGACCCAGTACTTC; size: -; D: TRBD1; J: TRBJ2-5; V: TRBV19
CDR3: CASSQETGQGNQPQHF; DNA: TGCGCCAGCAGCCAAGAGACGGGACAGGGCAATCAGCCCCAGCATTTT; size: -; D: TRBD1; J: TRBJ1-5; V: TRBV4-3
CDR3: CASSQGLQVGETQYF; DNA: TGTGCCAGCAGCCAGGGACTACAAGTGGGAGAGACCCAGTACTTC; size: -; D: TRBD2; J: TRBJ2-5; V: TRBV11-3
CDR3: CASSQELAAIRWGHNEQFF; DNA: TGCGCCAGCAGCCAAGAACTAGCGGCCATTCGCTGGGGCCACAATGAGCAGTTCTTC; size: -; D: TRBD2; J: TRBJ2-1; V: TRBV4-3
CDR3: CASSRRDTRNQPQHF; DNA: TGTGCCAGCAGCCGCAGGGACACTCGCAATCAGCCCCAGCATTTT; size: -; D: -; J: TRBJ1-5; V: TRBV28
CDR3: CASSYSREGHEQYF; DNA: TGTGCCAGCAGTTACTCCCGGGAGGGCCACGAGCAGTACTTC; size: -; D: TRBD2; J: TRBJ2-7; V: TRBV6-5
CDR3: CASSMQGYEQFF; DNA: TGTGCCAGCAGCATGCAGGGTTATGAGCAGTTCTTC; size: -; D: -; J: TRBJ2-1; V: TRBV5-5
CDR3: CASTSRDRGLHEQYF; DNA: TGTGCCAGCACCTCACGAGACAGGGGGCTCCACGAGCAGTACTTC; size: -; D: -; J: TRBJ2-7; V: TRBV21-1
CDR3: CASSSRVFQPQHF; DNA: TGTGCCAGTTCCTCCCGGGTTTTTCAGCCCCAGCATTTT; size: -; D: -; J: TRBJ1-5; V: TRBV19
CDR3: CASSWGGTSGIFF; DNA: TGTGCCAGCAGCTGGGGGGGGACTAGCGGGATTTTCTTC; size: once; D: TRBD2; J: TRBJ2-1; V: TRBV7-2
CDR3: CASSPWAAGAWNEQFF; DNA: TGTGCCAGCAGCCCGTGGGCAGCGGGAGCGTGGAATGAGCAGTTCTTC; size: -; D: TRBD2; J: TRBJ2-1; V: TRBV9
CDR3: CASSSGQGTNTEAFF; DNA: TGTGCCAGCTCATCCGGACAGGGGACGAACACTGAAGCTTTCTTT; size: -; D: TRBD1; J: TRBJ1-1; V: TRBV18
CDR3: CASSYRGQSEAFF; DNA: TGTGCCAGCAGTTACAGGGGACAGAGTGAAGCTTTCTTT; size: -; D: TRBD1; J: TRBJ1-1; V: TRBV6-5
CDR3: CASSLAPGLGELFF; DNA: TGCGCCAGCAGCTTGGCCCCAGGGCTCGGGGAGCTGTTTTTT; size: -; D: -; J: TRBJ2-2; V: TRBV5-1
CDR3: CASSSGTSEAETQYF; DNA: TGTGCCAGCAGCTCGGGGACTAGCGAAGCCGAGACCCAGTACTTC; size: medium-sized; D: TRBD2; J: TRBJ2-5; V: TRBV11-3
CDR3: CASRLYSEQFF; DNA: TGCGCCAGCAGACTGTACAGTGAGCAGTTCTTC; size: -; D: -; J: TRBJ2-1; V: TRBV5-1